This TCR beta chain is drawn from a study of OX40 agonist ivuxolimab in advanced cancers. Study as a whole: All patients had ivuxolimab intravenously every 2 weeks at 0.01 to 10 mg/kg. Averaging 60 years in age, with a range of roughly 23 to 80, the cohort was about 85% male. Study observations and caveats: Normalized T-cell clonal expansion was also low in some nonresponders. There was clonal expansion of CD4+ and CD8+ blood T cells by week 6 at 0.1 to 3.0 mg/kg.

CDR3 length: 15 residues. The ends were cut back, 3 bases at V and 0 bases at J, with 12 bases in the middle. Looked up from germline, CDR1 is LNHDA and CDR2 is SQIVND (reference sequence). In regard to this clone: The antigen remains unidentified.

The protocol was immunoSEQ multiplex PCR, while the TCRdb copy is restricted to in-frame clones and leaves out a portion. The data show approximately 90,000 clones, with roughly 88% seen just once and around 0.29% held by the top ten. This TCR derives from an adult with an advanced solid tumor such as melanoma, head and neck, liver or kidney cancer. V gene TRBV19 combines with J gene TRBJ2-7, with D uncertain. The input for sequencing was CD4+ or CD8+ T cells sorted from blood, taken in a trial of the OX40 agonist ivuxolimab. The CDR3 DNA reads TGTGCCAGTAGTATTCGGACGCAGAGCTCCTACGAGCAGTACTTC. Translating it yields CASSIRTQSSYEQYF.